This T cell receptor (beta chain) originates from a study of shared T cell receptors in the human thymus. Repertoires were generated with immunoSEQ multiplex PCR, while TCRdb's copy carries only in-frame clones and drops some. The profile shows hundreds of thousands of clones, over 75% of them singletons. These same data were also listed under a study on human thymus T cells. Per that study: Healthy Finnish infants undergoing corrective surgery for congenital heart defects were used as donors. Thymic tissue was derived from resections collected during corrective heart surgery. Within thymic and blood repertoires, V and J gene usage appeared to be biased. Thymic TCR repertoires of unrelated people reportedly overlapped highly.

The TCR sequence derives from a boy under three years old with a congenital heart defect. Material: thymocytes.

The CDR3 bases are TGTGCCAGCAGCCAAGATTGGACGGGGTTTGTAGCCAAAAACATTCAGTACTTC. Encoded protein: CASSQDWTGFVAKNIQYF. The genes are TRBV14 and TRBJ2-4; a weak D match, TRBD2 (5 bases). V was pared by 0 bases and J by 0 bases, with 15 bases between. Germline assignment: CDR1 SGHDN and CDR2 FVKESK. There are 18 residues in the CDR3.